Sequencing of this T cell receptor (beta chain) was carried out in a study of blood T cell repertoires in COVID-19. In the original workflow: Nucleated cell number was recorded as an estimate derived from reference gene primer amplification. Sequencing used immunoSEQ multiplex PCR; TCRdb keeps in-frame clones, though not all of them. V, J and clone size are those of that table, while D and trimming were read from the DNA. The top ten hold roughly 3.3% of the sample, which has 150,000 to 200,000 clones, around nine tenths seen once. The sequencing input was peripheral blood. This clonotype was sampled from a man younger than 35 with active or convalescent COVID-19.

Here the CDR3 DNA reads TGTGCCAGCAGCTTAGGGGAAGGGGTGCAGCCCCAGCATTTT. It yields the protein CASSLGEGVQPQHF. V is TRBV7-2 and J is TRBJ1-5, with D possibly matching TRBD1 (5 bases). V was cut by 1 base and J by 7 bases, with 11 bases left in between. The CDR3 sequence is 14 residues long. The germline CDR1 and CDR2 sequences are SGHTA and FQGNSA. The complete variable domain, with remaining parts taken from reference TRBV7-2 and TRBJ1-5, reads GAGVSQSPSNKVTEKGKDVELRCDPISGHTALYWYRQSLGQGLEFLIYFQGNSAPDKSGLPSDRFSAERTGGSVSTLTIQRTQQEDSAVYLCASSLGEGVQPQHFGDGTRLSIL.